The TCR beta chain under discussion was sequenced for a study of shared clonotypes between healthy human individuals. The CDR3 is made up of 14 amino acids. Trimming left V 3 bases short and J 8 bases short, with 14 bases between. Germline V gene sequence: CDR1 SGDLS, CDR2 YYNGEE. Several immunoSEQ plates held equal portions of the genomic DNA taken from each subset. Method: immunoSEQ multiplex PCR; TCRdb's copy keeps in-frame clones and lacks some. The sample lists about 980,000 clones; around three quarters were seen once. General observations from the study: Sorted-subset samples were not fully sequenced, rarefaction indicated. Naive CD4 clonotypes overlapped across a handful of donors at approximately 5%.

Notes on this clone: Its antigen is not known.

This receptor was identified in a man between 18 and 29 years old in good health. Sequencing was performed on memory CD4+ T cells sorted from blood. Described subset: CD45RA-negative fraction. V usage is TRBV9 and J usage is TRBJ1-4; D is uncertain. Here the CDR3 DNA reads TGTGCCAGCAGCGGCGGTGTAAGCGGCGAAAAACTGTTTTTT. As protein: CASSGGVSGEKLFF. Full variable domain (outside the CDR3, taken from reference TRBV9 and TRBJ1-4): DSGVTQTPKHLITATGQRVTLRCSPRSGDLSVYWYQQSLDQGLQFLIQYYNGEERAKGNILERFSAQQFPDLHSELNLSSLELGDSALYFCASSGGVSGEKLFFGSGTQLSVL.